This T cell receptor (beta chain) was captured in a study of blood T cell repertoires in COVID-19. Trimming took 0 bases from V and 3 from J, leaving 6 bases between them. The CDR3 has 13 residues. Germline CDR1 reads SGHRS; CDR2 reads YFSETQ. This clone was picked up a small number of times. Profiling relied on immunoSEQ multiplex PCR, and the TCRdb table lists in-frame clones only, not all of them. The table includes 150,000 to 200,000 clones, approximately 80% detected once. The receptor was derived from a man between 60 and 70 years old with acute or convalescent COVID-19. The rearrangement links TRBV5-1 to TRBJ1-2; the D gene is possibly TRBD1 (5 bases). Sequencing used peripheral blood. The DNA for the CDR3 is TGCGCCAGCAGCTTGGAAGGGGACTATGGCTACACCTTC. This sequence encodes CASSLEGDYGYTF.